The text below deals with one T cell receptor beta chain. TCRdb itself ran the 5' RACE reads through MiXCR, one entry per CDR3 protein. The table records fewer than 550,000 distinct CDR3 sequences, about 13% of them present only once. This CDR3 contains 14 residues. V lost 6 bases and J lost 3, with 15 bases in between. Per germline, CDR1 MDHEN and CDR2 SYDVKM. These data come from a study of identical twins. In addition, the sample was reused for a study of yellow fever vaccine responses in identical twins.

The source is a woman between 18 and 30 years old in good health. The material sequenced was CD4+ T cells sorted from blood. The chain combines TRBV28 with TRBJ2-7, with D hard to call. This CDR3 is CASRAYGPNYEQYF. CDR3 DNA sequence: TGTGCCAGCAGGGCCTACGGGCCCAACTACGAGCAGTACTTC.